This TCR beta chain was documented in a study of T cell changes during pregnancy in multiple sclerosis. The CDR3 covers 14 residues. The trim removed 6 bases at V and 1 base at J, leaving 5 bases unmatched. CDR1 MNHEY and CDR2 SVGAGI come from the germline V gene. Profiling relied on immunoSEQ multiplex PCR, and the TCRdb table lists in-frame clones only, not all of them. The sample holds more than 30,000 clones; around 89% are singletons and the top ten take roughly 6.5%. The receptor was isolated from a female donor with multiple sclerosis, enrolled in a pregnancy study. The rearrangement uses TRBV6-5 and TRBJ2-7; TRBD2 agrees at 8 bases. Sequenced material: CD8+ T cells from peripheral blood mononuclear cells, taken in the second trimester of pregnancy. CDR3 DNA: TGTGCCAGCAGCCCTAGCGGGCCATCCTACGAGCAGTACTTC. Protein product: CASSPSGPSYEQYF.